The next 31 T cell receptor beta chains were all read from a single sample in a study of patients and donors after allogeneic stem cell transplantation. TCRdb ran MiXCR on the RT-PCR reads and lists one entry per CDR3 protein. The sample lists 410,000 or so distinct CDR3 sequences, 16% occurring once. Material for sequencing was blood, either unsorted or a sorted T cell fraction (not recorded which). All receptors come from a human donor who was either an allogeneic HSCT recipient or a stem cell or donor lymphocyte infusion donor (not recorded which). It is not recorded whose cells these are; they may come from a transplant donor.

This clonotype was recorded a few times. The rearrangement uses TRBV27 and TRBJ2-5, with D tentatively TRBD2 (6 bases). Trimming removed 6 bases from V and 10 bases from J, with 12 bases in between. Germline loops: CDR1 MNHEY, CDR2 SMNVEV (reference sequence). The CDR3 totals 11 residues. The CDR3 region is CASSQGLIQYF. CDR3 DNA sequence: TGTGCCAGCAGCCAGGGACTGATCCAGTACTTC.

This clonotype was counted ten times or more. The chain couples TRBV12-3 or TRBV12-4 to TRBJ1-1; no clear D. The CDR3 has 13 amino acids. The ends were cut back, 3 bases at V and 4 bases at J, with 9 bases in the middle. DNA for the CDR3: TGTGCCAGCAGTTTCGATCGGCCCACTGAAGCTTTCTTT. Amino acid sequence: CASSFDRPTEAFF.

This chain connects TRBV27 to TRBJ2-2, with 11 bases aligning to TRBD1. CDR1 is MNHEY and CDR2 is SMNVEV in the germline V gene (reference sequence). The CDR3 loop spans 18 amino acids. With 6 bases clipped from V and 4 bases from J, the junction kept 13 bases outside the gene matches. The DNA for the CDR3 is TGTGCCAGCAGACTACGGACAGGGGGCGCTTCGTCCACCGGGGAGCTGTTTTTT. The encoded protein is CASRLRTGGASSTGELFF.

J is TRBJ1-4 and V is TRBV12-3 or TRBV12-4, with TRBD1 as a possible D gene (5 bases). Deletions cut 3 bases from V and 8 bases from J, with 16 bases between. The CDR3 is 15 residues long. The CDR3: CASSFKPGSGEKLFF. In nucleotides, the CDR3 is TGTGCCAGCAGTTTCAAACCGGGGTCAGGGGAAAAACTGTTTTTT.

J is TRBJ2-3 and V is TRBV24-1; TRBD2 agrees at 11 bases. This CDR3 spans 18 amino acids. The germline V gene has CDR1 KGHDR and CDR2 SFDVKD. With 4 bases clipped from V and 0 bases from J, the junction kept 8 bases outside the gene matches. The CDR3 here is CATSDTSGRVLSTDTQYF. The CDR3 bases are TGTGCCACCAGTGACACTAGCGGGAGAGTATTAAGCACAGATACGCAGTATTTT.

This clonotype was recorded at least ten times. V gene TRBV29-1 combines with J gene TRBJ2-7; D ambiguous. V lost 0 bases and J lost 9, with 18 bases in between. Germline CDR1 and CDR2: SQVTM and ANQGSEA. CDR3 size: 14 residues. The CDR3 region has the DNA TGCAGCGTTGAAGAGGCGGCCGGGCCAACGGGGCAGTACTTC. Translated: CSVEEAAGPTGQYF.

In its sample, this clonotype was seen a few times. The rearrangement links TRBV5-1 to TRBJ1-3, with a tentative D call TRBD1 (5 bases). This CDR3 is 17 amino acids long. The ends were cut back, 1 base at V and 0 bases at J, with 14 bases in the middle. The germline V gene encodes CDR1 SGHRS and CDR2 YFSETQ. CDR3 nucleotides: TGCGCCAGCAGCTTGCGTTCAGGGTTGAGCTCTGGAAACACCATATATTTT. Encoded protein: CASSLRSGLSSGNTIYF. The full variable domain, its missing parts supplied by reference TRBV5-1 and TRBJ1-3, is KAGVTQTPRYLIKTRGQQVTLSCSPISGHRSVSWYQQTPGQGLQFLFEYFSETQRNKGNFPGRFSGRQFSNSRSEMNVSTLELGDSALYLCASSLRSGLSSGNTIYFGEGSWLTVV.

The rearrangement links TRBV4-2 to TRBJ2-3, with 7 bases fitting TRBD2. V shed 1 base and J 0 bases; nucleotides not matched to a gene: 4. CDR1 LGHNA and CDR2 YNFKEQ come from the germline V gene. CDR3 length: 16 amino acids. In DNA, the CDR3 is TGTGCCAGCAGCCAAGCAGAACTAGCGAGCACAGATACGCAGTATTTT. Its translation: CASSQAELASTDTQYF.

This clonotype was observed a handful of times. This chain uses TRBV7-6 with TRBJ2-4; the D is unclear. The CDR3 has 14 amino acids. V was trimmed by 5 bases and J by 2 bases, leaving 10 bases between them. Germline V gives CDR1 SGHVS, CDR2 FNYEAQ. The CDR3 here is CASSPVITKNIQYF. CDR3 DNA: TGTGCCAGCAGCCCCGTAATTACCAAAAACATTCAGTACTTC.

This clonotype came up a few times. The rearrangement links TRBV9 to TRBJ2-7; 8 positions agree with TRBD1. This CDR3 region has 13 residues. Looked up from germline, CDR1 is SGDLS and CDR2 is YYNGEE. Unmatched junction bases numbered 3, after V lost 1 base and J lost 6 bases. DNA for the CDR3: TGTGCCAGCAGCGTACAGGGGGCTGGCGAGCAGTACTTC. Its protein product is CASSVQGAGEQYF.

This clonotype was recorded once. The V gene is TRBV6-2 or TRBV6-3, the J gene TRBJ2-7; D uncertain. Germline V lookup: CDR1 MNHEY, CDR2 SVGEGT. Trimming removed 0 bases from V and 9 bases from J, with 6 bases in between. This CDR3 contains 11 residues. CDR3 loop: CASSYSGGQYF. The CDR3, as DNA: TGTGCCAGCAGTTACTCGGGCGGGCAGTACTTC.

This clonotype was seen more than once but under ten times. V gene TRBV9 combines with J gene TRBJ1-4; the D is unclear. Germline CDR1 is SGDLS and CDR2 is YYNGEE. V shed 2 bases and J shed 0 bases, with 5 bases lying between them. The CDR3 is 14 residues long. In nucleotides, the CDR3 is TGTGCCAGCAGCGTTGAAGCAACTAATGAAAAACTGTTTTTT. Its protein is CASSVEATNEKLFF.

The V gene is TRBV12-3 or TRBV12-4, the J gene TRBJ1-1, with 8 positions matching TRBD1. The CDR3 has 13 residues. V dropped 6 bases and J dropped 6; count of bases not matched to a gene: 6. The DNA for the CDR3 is TGTGCCAGCAGGGCTATACAGGGGGCTGAAGCTTTCTTT. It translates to CASRAIQGAEAFF.

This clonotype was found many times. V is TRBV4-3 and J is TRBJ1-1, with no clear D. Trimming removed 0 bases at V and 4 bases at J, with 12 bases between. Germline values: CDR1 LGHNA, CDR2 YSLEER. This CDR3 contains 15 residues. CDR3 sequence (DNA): TGCGCCAGCAGCCAAGATTTGAGGGCGGGCACTGAAGCTTTCTTT. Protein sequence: CASSQDLRAGTEAFF.

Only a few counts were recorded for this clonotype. CDR3 sequence reads: CSARGRAGVPNEQFF. CDR3 coding DNA: TGCAGTGCTAGAGGGAGAGCGGGAGTCCCCAATGAGCAGTTCTTC. The chain links TRBV20-1 to TRBJ2-1, with 8 bases aligning to TRBD2. The trim removed 1 base at V and 6 bases at J, leaving 8 bases unmatched. This CDR3 comprises 15 residues. Germline-derived CDR1 and CDR2 are DFQATT and SNEGSKA (reference sequence).

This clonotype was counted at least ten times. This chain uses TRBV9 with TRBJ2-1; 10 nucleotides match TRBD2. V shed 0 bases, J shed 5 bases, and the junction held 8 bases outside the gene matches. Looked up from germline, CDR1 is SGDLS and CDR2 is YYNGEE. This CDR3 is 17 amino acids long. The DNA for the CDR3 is TGTGCCAGCAGCGTAGTCCCAGCGGGAGGGTTGAACAATGAGCAGTTCTTC. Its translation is CASSVVPAGGLNNEQFF.

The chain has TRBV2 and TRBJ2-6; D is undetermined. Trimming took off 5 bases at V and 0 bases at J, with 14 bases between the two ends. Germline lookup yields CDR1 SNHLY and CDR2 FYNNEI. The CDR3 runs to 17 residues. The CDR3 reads CASSTGPNASGANVLTF. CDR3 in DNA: TGTGCCAGCAGTACCGGGCCCAACGCCTCTGGGGCCAACGTCCTGACTTTC.

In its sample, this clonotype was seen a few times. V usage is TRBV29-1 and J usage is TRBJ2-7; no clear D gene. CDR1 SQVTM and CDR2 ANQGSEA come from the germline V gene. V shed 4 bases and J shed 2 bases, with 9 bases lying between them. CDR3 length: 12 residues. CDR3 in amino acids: CSVVDLPYEQYF. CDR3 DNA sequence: TGCAGCGTTGTTGACCTTCCCTACGAGCAGTACTTC.

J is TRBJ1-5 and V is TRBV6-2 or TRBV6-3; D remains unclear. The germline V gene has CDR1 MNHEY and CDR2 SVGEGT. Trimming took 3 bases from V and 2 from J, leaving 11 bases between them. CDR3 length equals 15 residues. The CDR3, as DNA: TGTGCCAGCAGTTATCCGGGGAGGGGCAATCAGCCCCAGCATTTT. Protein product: CASSYPGRGNQPQHF.

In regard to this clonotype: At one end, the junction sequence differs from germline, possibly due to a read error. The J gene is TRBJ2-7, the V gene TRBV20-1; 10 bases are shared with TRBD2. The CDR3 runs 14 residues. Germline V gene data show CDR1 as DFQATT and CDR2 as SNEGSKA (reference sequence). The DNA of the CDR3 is TGCAGTGCTCGATGGGCTAGCGGGGGCTACGCGCAGTACTTC. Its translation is CSARWASGGYAQYF.

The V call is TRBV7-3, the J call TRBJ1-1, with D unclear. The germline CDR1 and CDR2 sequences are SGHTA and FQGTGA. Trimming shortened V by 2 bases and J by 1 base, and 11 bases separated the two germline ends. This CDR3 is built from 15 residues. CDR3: CASSLGGPGNTEAFF. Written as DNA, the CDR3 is TGTGCCAGCAGCTTAGGTGGCCCCGGGAACACTGAAGCTTTCTTT.

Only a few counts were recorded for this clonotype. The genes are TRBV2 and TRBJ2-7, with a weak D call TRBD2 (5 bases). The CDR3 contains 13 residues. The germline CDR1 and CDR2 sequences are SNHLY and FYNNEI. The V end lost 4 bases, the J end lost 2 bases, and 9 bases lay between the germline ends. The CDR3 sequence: CASSVREPYEQYF. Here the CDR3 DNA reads TGTGCCAGCAGTGTTCGGGAACCCTACGAGCAGTACTTC.

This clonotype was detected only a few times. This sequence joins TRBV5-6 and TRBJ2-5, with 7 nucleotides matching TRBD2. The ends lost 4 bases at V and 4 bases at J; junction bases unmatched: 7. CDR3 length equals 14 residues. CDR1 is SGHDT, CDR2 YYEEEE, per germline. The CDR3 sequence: CASSPGLGVETQYF. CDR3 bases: TGTGCCAGCAGCCCCGGACTAGGCGTAGAGACCCAGTACTTC.

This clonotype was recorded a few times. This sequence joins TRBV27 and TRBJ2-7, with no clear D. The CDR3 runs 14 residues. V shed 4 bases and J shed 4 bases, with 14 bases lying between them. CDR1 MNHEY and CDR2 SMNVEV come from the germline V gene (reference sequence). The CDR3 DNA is TGTGCCAGCAGTTACTCCGAGGTCGGGTACGAGCAGTACTTC. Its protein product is CASSYSEVGYEQYF.

The chain's CDR3 is CASSHSKSNYGYTF. As DNA, the CDR3 is TGTGCCAGCAGTCATTCAAAGTCTAACTATGGCTACACCTTC. The chain employs TRBV7-9 and TRBJ1-2; D call uncertain. The V gene's germline CDR1 is SEHNR and CDR2 FQNEAQ (reference sequence). This CDR3 comprises 14 residues. Trimming stripped 6 bases from V and 0 bases from J, with 11 bases between.

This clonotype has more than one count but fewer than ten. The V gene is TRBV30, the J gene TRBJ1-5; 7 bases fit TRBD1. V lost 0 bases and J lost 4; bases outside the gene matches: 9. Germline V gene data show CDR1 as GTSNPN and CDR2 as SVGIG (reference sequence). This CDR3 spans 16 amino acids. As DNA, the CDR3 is TGTGCCTGGAGTGTTCCCGGCAGGGGGGCAAATCAGCCCCAGCATTTT. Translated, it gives CAWSVPGRGANQPQHF.

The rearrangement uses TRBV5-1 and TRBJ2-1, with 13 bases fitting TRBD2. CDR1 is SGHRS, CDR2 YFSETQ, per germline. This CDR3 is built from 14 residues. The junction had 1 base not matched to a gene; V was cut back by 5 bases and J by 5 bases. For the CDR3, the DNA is TGCGCCAGCAGGACTAGCGGGGGGAACAATGAGCAGTTCTTC. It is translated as CASRTSGGNNEQFF.

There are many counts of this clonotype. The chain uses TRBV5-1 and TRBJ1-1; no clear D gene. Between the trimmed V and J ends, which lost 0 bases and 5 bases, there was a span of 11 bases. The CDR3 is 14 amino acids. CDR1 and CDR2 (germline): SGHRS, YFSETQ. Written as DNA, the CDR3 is TGCGCCAGCAGCTTGGAGCCGAGCCGGACTGAAGCTTTCTTT. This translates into CASSLEPSRTEAFF.

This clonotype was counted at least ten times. The CDR3 DNA sequence: TGTGCCAGCAGTTTAGCGGGACAATTCTATGGCTACACCTTC. Translating gives CASSLAGQFYGYTF. The chain employs TRBV12-3 or TRBV12-4 and TRBJ1-2; D perhaps matches TRBD1 (6 bases). Trimming removed 0 bases at V and 4 bases at J, with 9 bases between. This CDR3 is built from 14 residues.

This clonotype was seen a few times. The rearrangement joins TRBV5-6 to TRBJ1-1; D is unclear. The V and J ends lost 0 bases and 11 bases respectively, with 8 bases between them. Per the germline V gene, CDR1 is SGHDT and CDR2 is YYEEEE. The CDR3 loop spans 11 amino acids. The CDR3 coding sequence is TGTGCCAGCAGCTTGGGAGTGTCCGCTTTCTTT. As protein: CASSLGVSAFF. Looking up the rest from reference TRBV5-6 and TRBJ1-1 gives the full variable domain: DAGVTQSPTHLIKTRGQQVTLRCSPKSGHDTVSWYQQALGQGPQFIFQYYEEEERQRGNFPDRFSGHQFPNYSSELNVNALLLGDSALYLCASSLGVSAFFGQGTRLTVV.

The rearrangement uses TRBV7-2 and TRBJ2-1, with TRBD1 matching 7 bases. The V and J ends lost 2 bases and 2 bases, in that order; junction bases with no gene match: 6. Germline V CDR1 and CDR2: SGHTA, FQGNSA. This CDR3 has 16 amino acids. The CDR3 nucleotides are TGTGCCAGCAGCTTAACCGGGACAGTGGCCTACAATGAGCAGTTCTTC. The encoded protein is CASSLTGTVAYNEQFF. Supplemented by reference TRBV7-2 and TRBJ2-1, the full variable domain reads GAGVSQSPSNKVTEKGKDVELRCDPISGHTALYWYRQSLGQGLEFLIYFQGNSAPDKSGLPSDRFSAERTGGSVSTLTIQRTQQEDSAVYLCASSLTGTVAYNEQFFGPGTRLTVL.